This T cell receptor (beta chain) was obtained from a study of T-cell reconstitution after alpha-beta-depleted transplantation in children. Preparing the TCRbeta library involved the use of unique molecular identifiers. TCRdb passed the PCR reads through MiXCR, listing each CDR3 protein once. The sample holds some 460,000 distinct CDR3 sequences, 15% to 20% seen once. Trimming pared 6 bases from V and 1 base from J, leaving 13 bases between. The CDR3 totals 14 residues. This clonotype was counted a few times. This chain links TRBV12-3 or TRBV12-4 with TRBJ2-7; no definite D call. Material: PBMCs, mostly from graft donor cells, obtained 360 days after TCRalphabeta/CD19-depleted stem cell transplant. This TCR was sampled from a boy less than two years old who had a stem cell transplant for Wiskott-Aldrich syndrome, so the T cells may come from the graft donor. CDR3 region: CASSDRSGSYEQYF. The CDR3 DNA follows: TGTGCCAGCAGCGACCGCTCTGGATCCTACGAGCAGTACTTC.